This passage covers 2 T cell receptor beta chains from one sample sequenced in a study of control samples from healthy donors and cancer patients. The protocol was immunoSEQ multiplex PCR, while the TCRdb copy is restricted to in-frame clones and leaves out a portion. The table shows approximately 140,000 clones, with roughly 94% occurring only once. The sample comprised blood. Receptors were obtained from a man between 35 and 55 years old in good health.

The rearrangement uses TRBV5-1 and TRBJ2-7; tentatively, D is TRBD1 or TRBD2 (5 bases each). Trimming pared 4 bases from V and 3 bases from J, leaving 17 bases between. The CDR3 is 15 residues long. Germline V lookup: CDR1 SGHRS, CDR2 YFSETQ. The CDR3 region has the DNA TGCGCCAGCAGCCCGAGGGGCGGGTCCTACTACGAGCAGTACTTC. Translation gives CASSPRGGSYYEQYF. Variable domain in full (rest from reference TRBV5-1 and TRBJ2-7): KAGVTQTPRYLIKTRGQQVTLSCSPISGHRSVSWYQQTPGQGLQFLFEYFSETQRNKGNFPGRFSGRQFSNSRSEMNVSTLELGDSALYLCASSPRGGSYYEQYFGPGTRLTVT.

The chain is built from TRBV9 and TRBJ2-2; D perhaps matches TRBD2 (5 bases). V dropped 9 bases and J dropped 0 bases, with 9 bases sitting between them. CDR3 length equals 13 residues. In germline, CDR1 is SGDLS, CDR2 YYNGEE. Here the CDR3 DNA reads TGTGCCAAAGGACTGACGAACACCGGGGAGCTGTTTTTT. This gives the protein CAKGLTNTGELFF.